This passage covers 21 T cell receptor beta chains from one sample sequenced in a study of blood T cell repertoires in COVID-19 (dated by TCRdb to 2020 to 2022). Library method: the immunoSEQ multiplex PCR assay. The table was pulled from immuneACCESS by TCRdb, which kept in-frame rearrangements only. Such tables lose some clones; where checked, under half of the loss comes from unresolved V genes, and the rest has no known cause. This sample gives 250,000 or so clones in total; around nine tenths of them show up just once. Roughly 2% of the sample goes to the ten largest clones. Sequenced sample: peripheral blood. All receptors come from a man aged 30-40 years with active or convalescent COVID-19.

V usage is TRBV7-9 and J usage is TRBJ2-7; tentative D call: TRBD1 (7 bases). CDR1 SEHNR and CDR2 FQNEAQ come from the germline V gene (reference sequence). The CDR3 loop spans 15 amino acids. V lost 5 bases, J lost 3 bases, and 17 bases lay in between. DNA of the CDR3: TGTGCCAGCAGCAATTTGAACAGGGGAGGCTACGAGCAGTACTTC. Amino acid sequence: CASSNLNRGGYEQYF.

CDR3 sequence (DNA): TGTGCCAGCAGCTTAGGACTCACTGAAGCTTTCTTT. It translates to CASSLGLTEAFF. The V gene is TRBV5-4, the J gene TRBJ1-1; the D is unclear. The CDR3 length is 12 residues. Trimming took off 2 bases at V and 4 bases at J, with 6 bases between the two ends. Germline-derived CDR1 and CDR2 are SGHNT and YYREEE (reference sequence).

The rearrangement links TRBV9 to TRBJ2-7, with a tentative D call TRBD1 (6 bases). Looked up from germline, CDR1 is SGDLS and CDR2 is YYNGEE. The CDR3 length is 15 residues. The V and J ends lost 0 bases and 11 bases respectively, with 21 bases between them. This CDR3 is CASSVARRTGLLEYF. CDR3 bases: TGTGCCAGCAGCGTAGCTCGGCGTACAGGGTTACTGGAGTACTTC.

The CDR3 sequence is CASSPSGTSANYGYTF. The CDR3 DNA reads as TGTGCCAGCTCACCATCCGGTACGAGCGCGAACTATGGCTACACCTTC. The V and J genes are TRBV18 and TRBJ1-2, with D uncertain. The V end was cut by 2 bases, the J end by 2 bases, with 15 bases between. The CDR3 loop spans 16 amino acids. From germline, CDR1 is KGHSH and CDR2 LQKENI.

This chain connects TRBV12-3 or TRBV12-4 to TRBJ1-1; D gene unclear. Between the trimmed V and J ends, which lost 3 bases and 0 bases, there was a span of 5 bases. There are 13 residues in the CDR3. CDR3 loop: CASSLAVNTEAFF. CDR3 sequence (DNA): TGTGCCAGCAGTTTGGCGGTGAACACTGAAGCTTTCTTT.

The V call is TRBV7-9, the J call TRBJ2-2, with D possibly being TRBD1 (6 bases). The CDR3 totals 14 residues. Trimming removed 3 bases at V and 7 bases at J, with 12 bases between. Germline values: CDR1 SEHNR, CDR2 FQNEAQ (reference sequence). The CDR3 sequence is CASSLRGINGELFF. The CDR3 region has the DNA TGTGCCAGCAGCTTGAGGGGGATTAACGGGGAGCTGTTTTTT.

V and J are TRBV5-4 and TRBJ2-7; D gene unclear. Germline CDR1 reads SGHNT; CDR2 reads YYREEE (reference sequence). The V end lost 1 base, the J end lost 3 bases, and 17 bases lay between the germline ends. The CDR3 covers 16 residues. The CDR3 is CASSLSWADDVYEQYF. The CDR3 DNA follows: TGTGCCAGCAGCTTGTCTTGGGCAGACGATGTCTACGAGCAGTACTTC.

Only one count was recorded for this clone. This sequence joins TRBV4-1 and TRBJ2-7; D remains ambiguous. This CDR3 spans 15 amino acids. V was shortened by 2 bases and J by 2 bases, with 13 bases between the two germline ends. CDR1 and CDR2 (germline): MGHRA, YSYEKL. CDR3 sequence (DNA): TGCGCCAGCAGCCAACAACTTACTGAAGCCTACGAGCAGTACTTC. This sequence encodes CASSQQLTEAYEQYF.

V is TRBV4-1 and J is TRBJ1-5, with TRBD1 matching over 9 bases. V shed 2 bases and J 3 bases; nucleotides not matched to a gene: 5. Germline V gene data show CDR1 as MGHRA and CDR2 as YSYEKL. The CDR3 sequence is 16 residues long. CDR3 DNA: TGCGCCAGCAGCCAACCGGACAGGGGCGCCAATCAGCCCCAGCATTTT. Protein sequence: CASSQPDRGANQPQHF.

V and J are TRBV5-1 and TRBJ2-5, with D possibly TRBD1 on 5 matching bases. The germline gives CDR1 SGHRS, CDR2 YFSETQ. Trimming took off 2 bases at V and 5 bases at J, with 16 bases between the two ends. The CDR3 length is 15 residues. The chain's CDR3 is CASSLDRPTYETQYF. DNA for the CDR3: TGCGCCAGCAGCTTAGACAGACCTACGTACGAGACCCAGTACTTC.

This clone was counted a few times. J is TRBJ2-2 and V is TRBV2; D is perhaps TRBD2 (5 bases). Per germline, CDR1 SNHLY and CDR2 FYNNEI. The length of the CDR3 is 15 residues. The germline V and J ends were trimmed by 4 bases and 1 base, with 10 bases remaining between them. The CDR3 reads CASSVGGRNTGELFF. The CDR3, as DNA: TGTGCCAGCAGTGTAGGAGGAAGGAACACCGGGGAGCTGTTTTTT.

The J gene is TRBJ2-5, the V gene TRBV9; 8 bases line up with TRBD1. The CDR3 covers 14 residues. V was pared by 5 bases and J by 5 bases, with 8 bases of the junction left unmatched. Looked up from germline, CDR1 is SGDLS and CDR2 is YYNGEE. The CDR3 nucleotides read TGTGCCAGCAGTAGACAGGGGCTTGGTGAGACCCAGTACTTC. This encodes CASSRQGLGETQYF.

This rearrangement joins TRBV2 to TRBJ2-7; D is perhaps TRBD2 (6 bases). Germline V CDR1 and CDR2: SNHLY, FYNNEI. The CDR3 spans 13 residues. Trimming stripped 3 bases from V and 0 bases from J, with 6 bases between. CDR3 nucleotides: TGTGCCAGCAGTGAGGGGGGCTCCTACGAGCAGTACTTC. This gives the protein CASSEGGSYEQYF.

The chain couples TRBV20-1 to TRBJ2-2; D perhaps matches TRBD2 (5 bases). V lost 3 bases and J lost 1, with 6 bases in between. CDR1 and CDR2 from the germline V gene are DFQATT and SNEGSKA (reference sequence). This CDR3 spans 13 amino acids. The CDR3 DNA sequence: TGCAGTGCTAGTCGGGAGAACACCGGGGAGCTGTTTTTT. It translates to CSASRENTGELFF.

This clone was seen once. This chain links TRBV7-2 with TRBJ2-7, with 8 bases lining up with TRBD2. The CDR3 is 16 residues long. In germline, CDR1 is SGHTA, CDR2 FQGNSA. Trimming removed 5 bases from V and 7 bases from J; junction bases left unmatched: 16. CDR3 sequence (DNA): TGTGCCAGCAGCCAGAGCCCGGGACTAGGGGTATTAGAGCAGTACTTC. Amino acid sequence: CASSQSPGLGVLEQYF.

The chain has TRBV11-2 and TRBJ1-1; D gene unclear. The V end was cut by 0 bases, the J end by 8 bases, with 13 bases between. CDR1 SGHAT and CDR2 FQNNGV come from the germline V gene. The CDR3 contains 14 residues. CDR3 coding DNA: TGTGCCAGCAGCTTAGATTTAATACTAACAGAAGCTTTCTTT. Its translation is CASSLDLILTEAFF.

The chain carries TRBV5-1 and TRBJ1-1; 9 bases map to TRBD1. The CDR3 is made up of 14 amino acids. Unmatched junction bases numbered 5, after V lost 4 bases and J lost 4 bases. Germline V gene data show CDR1 as SGHRS and CDR2 as YFSETQ. CDR3 residues: CASSTQGASTEAFF. CDR3 bases: TGCGCCAGCAGCACACAGGGGGCGAGCACTGAAGCTTTCTTT. The full variable domain, rest sourced from reference TRBV5-1 and TRBJ1-1, is KAGVTQTPRYLIKTRGQQVTLSCSPISGHRSVSWYQQTPGQGLQFLFEYFSETQRNKGNFPGRFSGRQFSNSRSEMNVSTLELGDSALYLCASSTQGASTEAFFGQGTRLTVV.

The chain combines TRBV9 with TRBJ1-6; D perhaps matches TRBD1 (5 bases). Germline values: CDR1 SGDLS, CDR2 YYNGEE. The V end lost 0 bases, the J end lost 0 bases, and 13 bases lay between the germline ends. This CDR3 has 18 residues. CDR3 amino acids: CASSVDGGFSSYNSPLHF. CDR3 in DNA: TGTGCCAGCAGCGTAGACGGGGGATTCAGCTCCTATAATTCACCCCTCCACTTT.

This clone was seen a single time. The rearrangement joins TRBV6-5 to TRBJ2-5; the match to TRBD1 covers 7 bases. V trimming: 10 bases; J trimming: 5 bases; junction bases outside the gene matches: 13. This CDR3 comprises 14 residues. Germline CDR1 is MNHEY and CDR2 is SVGAGI. CDR3 in DNA: TGTGCCACAGGGGGTGGGACACTGGTGGAGACCCAGTACTTC. This gives the protein CATGGGTLVETQYF.

V usage is TRBV11-3 and J usage is TRBJ2-5; 12 bases align to TRBD2. Germline assignment: CDR1 SGHNT and CDR2 YENEEA. J was trimmed by 2 bases and V by 5 bases; bases with no gene match: 6. The CDR3 length is 16 residues. The CDR3 spells CASSPRLAGDQETQYF. In DNA, the CDR3 is TGTGCCAGCAGCCCCCGACTAGCGGGGGATCAAGAGACCCAGTACTTC.

J is TRBJ2-5 and V is TRBV30; D unclear. Germline V gives CDR1 GTSNPN, CDR2 SVGIG (reference sequence). The CDR3 covers 14 residues. V shed 5 bases and J shed 1 base, with 14 bases lying between them. In DNA form, the CDR3 reads TGTGCCTGGGGGAAGACACAGATCCAAGAGACCCAGTACTTC. Its translation is CAWGKTQIQETQYF.